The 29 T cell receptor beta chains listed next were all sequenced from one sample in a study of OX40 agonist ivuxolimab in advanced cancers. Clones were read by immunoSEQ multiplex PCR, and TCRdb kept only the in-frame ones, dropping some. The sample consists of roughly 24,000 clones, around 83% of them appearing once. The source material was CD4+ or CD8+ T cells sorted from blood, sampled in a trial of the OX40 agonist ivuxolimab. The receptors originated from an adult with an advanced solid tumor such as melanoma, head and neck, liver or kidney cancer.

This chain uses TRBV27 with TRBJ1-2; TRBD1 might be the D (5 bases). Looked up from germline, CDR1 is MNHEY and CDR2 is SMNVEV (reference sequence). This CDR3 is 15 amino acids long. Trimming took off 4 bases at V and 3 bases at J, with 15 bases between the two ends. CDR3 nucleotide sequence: TGTGCCAGCAGTTCTCCTCGCCAGGGCCACTATGGCTACACCTTC. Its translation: CASSSPRQGHYGYTF.

CDR3: CASSLPASYEQYF. The DNA for the CDR3 is TGTGCCAGCAGCTTGCCAGCATCCTACGAGCAGTACTTC. J is TRBJ2-7 and V is TRBV5-6; D gene unclear. This CDR3 is 13 amino acids long. The V end was cut by 1 base, the J end by 1 base, with 6 bases between. The germline V gene encodes CDR1 SGHDT and CDR2 YYEEEE. The full variable domain, with the rest looked up from reference TRBV5-6 and TRBJ2-7, is DAGVTQSPTHLIKTRGQQVTLRCSPKSGHDTVSWYQQALGQGPQFIFQYYEEEERQRGNFPDRFSGHQFPNYSSELNVNALLLGDSALYLCASSLPASYEQYFGPGTRLTVT.

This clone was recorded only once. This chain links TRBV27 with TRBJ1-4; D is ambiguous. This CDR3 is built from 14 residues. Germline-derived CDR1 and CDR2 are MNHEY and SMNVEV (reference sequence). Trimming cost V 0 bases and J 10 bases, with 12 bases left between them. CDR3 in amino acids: CASSLSAGARKLFF. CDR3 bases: TGTGCCAGCAGTTTATCGGCAGGAGCGAGAAAACTGTTTTTT. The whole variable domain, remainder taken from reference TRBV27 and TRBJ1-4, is EAQVTQNPRYLITVTGKKLTVTCSQNMNHEYMSWYRQDPGLGLRQIYYSMNVEVTDKGDVPEGYKVSRKEKRNFPLILESPSPNQTSLYFCASSLSAGARKLFFGSGTQLSVL.

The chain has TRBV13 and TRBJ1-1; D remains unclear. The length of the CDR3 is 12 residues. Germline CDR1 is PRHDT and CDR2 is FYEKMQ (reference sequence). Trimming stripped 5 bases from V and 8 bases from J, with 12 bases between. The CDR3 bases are TGTGCCAGCAGCCCCCAGAAGAGCGAAGCTTTCTTT. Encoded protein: CASSPQKSEAFF.

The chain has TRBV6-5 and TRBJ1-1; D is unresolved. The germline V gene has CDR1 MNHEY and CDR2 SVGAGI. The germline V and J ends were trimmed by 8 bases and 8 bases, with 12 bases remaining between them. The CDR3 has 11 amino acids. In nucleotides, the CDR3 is TGTGCCAGCTGGGCTTTTACCGAAGCTTTCTTT. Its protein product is CASWAFTEAFF.

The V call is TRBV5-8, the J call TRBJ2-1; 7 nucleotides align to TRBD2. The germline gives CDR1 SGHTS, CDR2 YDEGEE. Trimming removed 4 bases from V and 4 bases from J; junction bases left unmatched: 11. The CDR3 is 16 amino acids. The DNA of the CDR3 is TGTGCCAGCAGCCCCGGGTATAGCGGGCCTTACAATGAGCAGTTCTTC. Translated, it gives CASSPGYSGPYNEQFF.

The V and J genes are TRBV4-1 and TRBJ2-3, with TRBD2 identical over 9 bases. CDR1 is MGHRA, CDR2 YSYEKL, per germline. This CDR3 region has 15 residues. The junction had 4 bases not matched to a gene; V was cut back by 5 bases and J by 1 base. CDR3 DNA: TGCGCCAGCAGCGACCGACTAGCGGGCACAGATACGCAGTATTTT. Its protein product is CASSDRLAGTDTQYF.

In DNA form, the CDR3 reads TGTGCCAGTAGTATTTTAGGGACAACGAACACCGGGGAGCTGTTTTTT. Encoded protein: CASSILGTTNTGELFF. The V call is TRBV19, the J call TRBJ2-2, with D possibly TRBD1 on 6 matching bases. The CDR3 loop spans 16 amino acids. Trimming stripped 3 bases from V and 0 bases from J, with 11 bases between. The V gene's germline CDR1 is LNHDA and CDR2 SQIVND (reference sequence). The variable domain in full, completed from reference TRBV19 and TRBJ2-2, reads DGGITQSPKYLFRKEGQNVTLSCEQNLNHDAMYWYRQDPGQGLRLIYYSQIVNDFQKGDIAEGYSVSREKKESFPLTVTSAQKNPTAFYLCASSILGTTNTGELFFGEGSRLTVL.

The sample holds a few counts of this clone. In DNA, the CDR3 is TGTGCCAGCATGAGGGGTAGATCTGGAAACACCATATATTTT. Its translation: CASMRGRSGNTIYF. V gene TRBV6-1 combines with J gene TRBJ1-3; TRBD1 is a possible D gene (5 bases). The germline V gene encodes CDR1 MNHNS and CDR2 SASEGT. V lost 7 bases and J 1 base, leaving 11 bases between the germline ends. This CDR3 comprises 14 residues.

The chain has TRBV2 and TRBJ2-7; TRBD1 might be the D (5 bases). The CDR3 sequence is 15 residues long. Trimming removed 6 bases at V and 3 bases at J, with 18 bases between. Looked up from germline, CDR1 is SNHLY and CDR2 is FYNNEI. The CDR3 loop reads CASSLGRDSVYEQYF. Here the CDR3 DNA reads TGTGCCAGCAGCTTGGGCAGGGATTCGGTCTACGAGCAGTACTTC. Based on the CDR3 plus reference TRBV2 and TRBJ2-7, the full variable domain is EPEVTQTPSHQVTQMGQEVILRCVPISNHLYFYWYRQILGQKVEFLVSFYNNEISEKSEIFDDQFSVERPDGSNFTLKIRSTKLEDSAMYFCASSLGRDSVYEQYFGPGTRLTVT.

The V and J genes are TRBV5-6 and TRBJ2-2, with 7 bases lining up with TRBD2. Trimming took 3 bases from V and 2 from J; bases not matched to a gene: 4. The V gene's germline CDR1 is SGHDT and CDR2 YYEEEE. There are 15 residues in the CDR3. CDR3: CASSWGLSNTGELFF. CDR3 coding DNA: TGTGCCAGCAGCTGGGGACTATCAAACACCGGGGAGCTGTTTTTT. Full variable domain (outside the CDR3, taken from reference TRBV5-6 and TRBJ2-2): DAGVTQSPTHLIKTRGQQVTLRCSPKSGHDTVSWYQQALGQGPQFIFQYYEEEERQRGNFPDRFSGHQFPNYSSELNVNALLLGDSALYLCASSWGLSNTGELFFGEGSRLTVL.

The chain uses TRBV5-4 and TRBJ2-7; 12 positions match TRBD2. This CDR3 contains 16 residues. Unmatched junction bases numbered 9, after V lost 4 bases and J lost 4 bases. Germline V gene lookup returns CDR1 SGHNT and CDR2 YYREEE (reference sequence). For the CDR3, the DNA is TGTGCCAGCAGCCCCCCCCCTCTAGCGGGAGGGTACGAGCAGTACTTC. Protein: CASSPPPLAGGYEQYF.

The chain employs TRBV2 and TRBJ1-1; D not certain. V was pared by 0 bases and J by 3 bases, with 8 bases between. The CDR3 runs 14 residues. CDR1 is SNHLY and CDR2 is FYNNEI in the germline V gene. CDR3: CASSEAQAYTEAFF. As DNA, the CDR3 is TGTGCCAGCAGTGAAGCGCAGGCTTACACTGAAGCTTTCTTT.

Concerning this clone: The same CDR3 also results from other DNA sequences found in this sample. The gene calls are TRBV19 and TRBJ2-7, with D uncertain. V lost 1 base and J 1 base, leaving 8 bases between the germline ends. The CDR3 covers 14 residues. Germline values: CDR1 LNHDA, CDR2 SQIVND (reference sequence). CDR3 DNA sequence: TGTGCCAGTAGTATAGCCCCGTATTCCTACGAGCAGTACTTC. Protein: CASSIAPYSYEQYF.

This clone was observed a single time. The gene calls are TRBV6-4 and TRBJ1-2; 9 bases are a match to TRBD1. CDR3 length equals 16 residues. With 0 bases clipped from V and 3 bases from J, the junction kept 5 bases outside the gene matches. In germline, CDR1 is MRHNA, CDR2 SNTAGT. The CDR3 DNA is TGTGCCAGCAGTGACTCGACGACAGGGGGGCACTATGGCTACACCTTC. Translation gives CASSDSTTGGHYGYTF.

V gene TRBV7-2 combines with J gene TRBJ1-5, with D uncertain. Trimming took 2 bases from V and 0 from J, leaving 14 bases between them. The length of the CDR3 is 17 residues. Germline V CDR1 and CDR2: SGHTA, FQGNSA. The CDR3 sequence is CASSLYPDFYSNQPQHF. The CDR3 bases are TGTGCCAGCAGCTTATATCCGGACTTTTATAGCAATCAGCCCCAGCATTTT.

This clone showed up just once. The CDR3 region is CASSTQTGTGELFF. CDR3 DNA: TGTGCCAGTAGTACCCAGACAGGCACCGGGGAGCTGTTTTTT. The chain uses TRBV19 and TRBJ2-2, with a possible D match to TRBD1 (6 bases). The CDR3 loop spans 14 amino acids. The V gene lost 4 bases and the J gene lost 4 bases, with 10 bases spanning the gap. Looked up from germline, CDR1 is LNHDA and CDR2 is SQIVND (reference sequence).

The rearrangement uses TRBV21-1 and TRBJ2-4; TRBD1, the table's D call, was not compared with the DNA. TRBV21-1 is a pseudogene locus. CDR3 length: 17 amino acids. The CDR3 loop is CASSKAGPGDGKNIQYF. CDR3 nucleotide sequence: TGTGCCAGCAGCAAAGCAGGACCAGGGGATGGCAAAAACATTCAGTACTTC.

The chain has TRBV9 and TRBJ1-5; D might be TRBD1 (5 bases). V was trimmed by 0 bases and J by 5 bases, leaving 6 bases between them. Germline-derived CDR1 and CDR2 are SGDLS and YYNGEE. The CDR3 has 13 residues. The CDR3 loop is CASSVGGYQPQHF. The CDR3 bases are TGTGCCAGCAGCGTAGGGGGGTATCAGCCCCAGCATTTT.

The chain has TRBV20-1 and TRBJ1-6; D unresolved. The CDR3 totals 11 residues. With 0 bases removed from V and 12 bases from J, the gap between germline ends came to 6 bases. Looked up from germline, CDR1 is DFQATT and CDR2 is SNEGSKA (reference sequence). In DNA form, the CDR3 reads TGCAGTGCTAGAGATGAAGGACCCCTCCACTTT. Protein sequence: CSARDEGPLHF.

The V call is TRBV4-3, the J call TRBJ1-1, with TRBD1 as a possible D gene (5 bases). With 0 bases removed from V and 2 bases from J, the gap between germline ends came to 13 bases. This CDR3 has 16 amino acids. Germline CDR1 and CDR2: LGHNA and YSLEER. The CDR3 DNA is TGCGCCAGCAGCCAAGATTGGGGGGGGATAAACACTGAAGCTTTCTTT. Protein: CASSQDWGGINTEAFF.

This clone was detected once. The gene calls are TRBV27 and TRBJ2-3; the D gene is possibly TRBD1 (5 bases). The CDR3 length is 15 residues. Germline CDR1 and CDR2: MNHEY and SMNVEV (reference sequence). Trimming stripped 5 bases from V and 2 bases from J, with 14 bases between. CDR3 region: CASSPRTILTDTQYF. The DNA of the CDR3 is TGTGCCAGCAGTCCCCGGACAATCCTCACAGATACGCAGTATTTT.

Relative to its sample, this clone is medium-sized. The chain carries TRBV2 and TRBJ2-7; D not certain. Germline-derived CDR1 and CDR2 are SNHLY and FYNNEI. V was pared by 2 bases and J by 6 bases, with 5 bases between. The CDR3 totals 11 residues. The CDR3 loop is CASSELSEQYF. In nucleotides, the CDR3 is TGTGCCAGCAGTGAATTGAGCGAGCAGTACTTC.

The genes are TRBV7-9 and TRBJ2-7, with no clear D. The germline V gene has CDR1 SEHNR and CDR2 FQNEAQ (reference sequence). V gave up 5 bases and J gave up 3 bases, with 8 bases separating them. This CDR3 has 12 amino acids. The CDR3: CASSSIDYEQYF. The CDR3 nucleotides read TGTGCCAGCAGCAGTATAGACTACGAGCAGTACTTC.

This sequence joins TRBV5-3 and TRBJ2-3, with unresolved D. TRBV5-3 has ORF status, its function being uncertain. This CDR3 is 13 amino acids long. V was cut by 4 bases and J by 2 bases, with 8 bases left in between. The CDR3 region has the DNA TGTGCCAGAAGCACCCGGGTCACAGATACGCAGTATTTT. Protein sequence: CARSTRVTDTQYF.

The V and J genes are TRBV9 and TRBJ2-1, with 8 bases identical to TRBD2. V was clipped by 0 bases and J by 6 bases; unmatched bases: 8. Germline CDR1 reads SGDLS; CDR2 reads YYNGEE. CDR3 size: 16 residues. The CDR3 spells CASSVAFGRAINEQFF. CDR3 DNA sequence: TGTGCCAGCAGCGTAGCTTTCGGGAGGGCCATCAATGAGCAGTTCTTC.

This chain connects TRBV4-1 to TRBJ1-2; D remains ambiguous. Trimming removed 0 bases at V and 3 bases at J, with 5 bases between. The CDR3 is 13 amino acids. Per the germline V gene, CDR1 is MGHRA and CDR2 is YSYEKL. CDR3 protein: CASSQDSYYGYTF. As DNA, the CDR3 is TGCGCCAGCAGCCAAGACAGTTACTATGGCTACACCTTC.

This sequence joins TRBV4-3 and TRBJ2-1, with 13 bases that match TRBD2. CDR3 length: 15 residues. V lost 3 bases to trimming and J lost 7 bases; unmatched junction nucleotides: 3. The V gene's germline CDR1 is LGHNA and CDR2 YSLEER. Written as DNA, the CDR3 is TGCGCCAGCAGCCATGGGACTAGCGGGGTGAATGAGCAGTTCTTC. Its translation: CASSHGTSGVNEQFF.

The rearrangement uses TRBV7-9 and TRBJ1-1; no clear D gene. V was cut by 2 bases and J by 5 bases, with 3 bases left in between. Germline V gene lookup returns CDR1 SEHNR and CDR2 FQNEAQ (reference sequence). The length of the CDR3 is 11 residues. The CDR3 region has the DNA TGTGCCAGCAGCTTATCGACTGAAGCTTTCTTT. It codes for CASSLSTEAFF.